Listed below are T cell receptor beta chains from one sample, sequenced in a study of patients and donors after allogeneic stem cell transplantation. MiXCR was run by TCRdb on the RT-PCR reads, yielding one entry per CDR3 protein. The sample lists about a million distinct CDR3 sequences; approximately 18% were seen once. Sequencing was carried out using blood, either unsorted or a sorted T cell fraction (not recorded which). The receptors stem from a human donor who was either an allogeneic HSCT recipient or a stem cell or donor lymphocyte infusion donor (not recorded which). It is not recorded whose cells these are; they may come from a transplant donor. CDR3s leave out the opening cysteine and the closing phenylalanine or tryptophan. Each record gives: D gene, CDR3 length, clone size, V gene, J gene, CDR3 protein. A D gene is named only where the DNA matches it firmly. Clone size is stated in some rows and not others, as once, few, many or a class when expanded.

.,12,many,TRBV4-2,TRBJ2-7,ASSQDRLHYEQY
.,11,few,TRBV29-1,TRBJ1-2,SADEQGPIGYT
TRBD2,14,.,TRBV6-1,TRBJ2-3,ASSVQRGGLGDTQY
TRBD1,15,few,TRBV20-1,TRBJ1-3,SARDRQGGISGNTIY
.,11,.,TRBV30,TRBJ2-5,AWSDQRVEAQY
.,13,few,TRBV7-2,TRBJ2-5,ASSSQPARPETQY
TRBD2,15,.,TRBV5-1,TRBJ2-1,ASSPQSGGSSYNEQF
.,13,.,TRBV18,TRBJ1-2,ASSPRTTRNYGYT
TRBD1,14,.,TRBV7-9,TRBJ2-1,ASSSGTGGTYNEQF
TRBD2,14,few,TRBV2,TRBJ2-5,ASSLNRDYALETQY
TRBD1,16,few,TRBV4-3,TRBJ2-4,ASSRGNVDRVVKNIQY
.,13,many,TRBV5-1,TRBJ2-1,ASSLEGTRYNEQF
TRBD1,15,many,TRBV12-3/TRBV12-4,TRBJ1-3,ASSLAGQGISGNTIY
TRBD2,13,.,TRBV9,TRBJ2-5,ASSVRGGGQETQY
TRBD1,14,.,TRBV7-9,TRBJ1-5,ASSLDMGQGNQPQH
.,11,.,TRBV28,TRBJ2-1,ASSRPKGNEQF
TRBD1,10,.,TRBV24-1,TRBJ1-1,ATSDDRGEAL
TRBD2,14,.,TRBV6-1,TRBJ2-1,ASSESSGATYNEQF
.,11,few,TRBV20-1,TRBJ1-1,SARDGMNTEAF
TRBD2,14,.,TRBV5-1,TRBJ2-1,ASSPDLLAGGNEQF
.,11,few,TRBV12-3/TRBV12-4,TRBJ1-5,ASMGMGVQPQH
TRBD1,13,few,TRBV5-1,TRBJ1-1,ASSLGGTENTEAF
.,10,many,TRBV7-2,TRBJ2-7,ASSSTSYEQY
TRBD1,15,.,TRBV5-1,TRBJ1-2,ASSPTGGTGIGSGYT
TRBD2,15,once,TRBV14,TRBJ2-6,ASSPLGGETGANVLT
TRBD1,14,.,TRBV4-1,TRBJ1-2,ASSRTGQGEAGGYT